A selection of T cell receptor beta chains follows, all from one sample in a study of T cell repertoires in cytomegalovirus infection. MiXCR, run by TCRdb on the reads, gives a single entry per CDR3 protein. The table lists about 830,000 distinct CDR3 sequences, around a third of them singletons. Antigens for these TCRs are unknown. The material was cultured CD8+ T cells from PBMCs, obtained from culture after CMV antigen stimulation. The origin of the receptors is a human donor in good health (CMV status not recorded). Some clones in this sample may be carry-over from other donors' samples. CDR3s include the opening cysteine and the closing phenylalanine or tryptophan. Each record gives: CDR3 length, J gene, V gene, D gene, clone size, CDR3 DNA, CDR3 protein. A D gene is named only where the DNA matches it firmly. Size values are once, few and many counts, or a class for expanded clones, and some rows have none.

14 TRBJ1-1 TRBV5-1 TRBD1 - TGCGCCAGCAGCTCCGGGACAGACAACACTGAAGCTTTCTTT CASSSGTDNTEAFF
13 TRBJ2-2 TRBV19 - - TGTGCCAGTAGAACACGGAACACCGGGGAGCTGTTTTTT CASRTRNTGELFF
14 TRBJ1-2 TRBV6-5 - - TGTGCCAGCAGTTACTTCGGGGGTCGGGATGGCTACACCTTC CASSYFGGRDGYTF
15 TRBJ2-2 TRBV12-5 - - TGTGCTAGTGGTTTGGTACGAACCACGGCCGGGGAGCTGTTTTTT CASGLVRTTAGELFF
17 TRBJ2-5 TRBV4-1 TRBD2 - TGCGCCAGCAGCCAAGATCAGGTGGCGGGGGGACAAGAGACCCAGTACTTC CASSQDQVAGGQETQYF
12 TRBJ1-4 TRBV19 - - TGTGCCAGCGACCGGGGCGACGAAAAACTGTTTTTT CASDRGDEKLFF
14 TRBJ2-1 TRBV11-2 - - TGTGCCAGCCGATTGCTCAACTCCTACAATGAGCAGTTCTTC CASRLLNSYNEQFF
16 TRBJ2-1 TRBV6-1 TRBD2 - TGTGCCAGCAGCGACCTAGCGGGGGGGCTATGGATTGAGCAGTTCTTC CASSDLAGGLWIEQFF
14 TRBJ2-4 TRBV27 TRBD1 few TGTGCCAGCAGACAGGGGGGCTCGGGAAACATTCAGTACTTC CASRQGGSGNIQYF
15 TRBJ2-1 TRBV7-9 TRBD2 many TGTGCCAGCAGCTTAGGTCTAGCGGGGCTTGCTGAGCAGTTCTTC CASSLGLAGLAEQFF
14 TRBJ2-1 TRBV27 TRBD2 - TGTGCCAGCAGTTTCGAGCGGGGGTGGAATGAGCAGTTCTTC CASSFERGWNEQFF
16 TRBJ1-6 TRBV7-6 TRBD1 few TGTGCCAGCAGCCCTTATGGACAGGGGTTTAATTCACCCCTCCACTTT CASSPYGQGFNSPLHF
18 TRBJ2-1 TRBV12-5 TRBD2 - TGTGCTAGTGGTTTGTTCGGTCCGGGGGGTCACTCCTACAATGAGCAGTTCTTC CASGLFGPGGHSYNEQFF
13 TRBJ2-7 TRBV4-1 - - TGCGCCAGCAGCCAAGTTAGGTCCTACGAGCAGTACTTC CASSQVRSYEQYF
14 TRBJ2-1 TRBV28 TRBD1 - TGTGCCAGCAGTAGGGACAGAACCTACAATGAGCAGTTCTTC CASSRDRTYNEQFF
10 TRBJ1-2 TRBV2 - few TGTCTAGGGGTGGACTATGGCTACACCTTC CLGVDYGYTF
13 TRBJ1-2 TRBV9 - - TGTGCCAGCAGCGTAGTCAGGGTGTCTGGCTACACCTTC CASSVVRVSGYTF
12 TRBJ1-2 TRBV19 TRBD1 - TGTGCCAGTACCCGGGACAGGTATGGCTACACCTTC CASTRDRYGYTF
15 TRBJ2-5 TRBV27 TRBD1 - TGTGCCAGCAGCCTTACACAGGGGGCGGTGGAGACCCAGTACTTC CASSLTQGAVETQYF
14 TRBJ1-5 TRBV6-5 - - TGTGCCAGCAGTGAAGGGACTGCCAATCAGCCCCAGCATTTT CASSEGTANQPQHF
14 TRBJ1-1 TRBV27 TRBD1 few TGTGCCAGCAAACCGGGACAGATGAACACTGAAGCTTTCTTT CASKPGQMNTEAFF
14 TRBJ2-3 TRBV7-9 - - TGTGCCACTATTCGGCCCGACGGGACAGATACGCAGTATTTT CATIRPDGTDTQYF
16 TRBJ2-1 TRBV7-9 TRBD1 many TGTGCCAGCACCCCCTCCGGGACAGGGGTGGTGGATGAGCAGTTCTTC CASTPSGTGVVDEQFF